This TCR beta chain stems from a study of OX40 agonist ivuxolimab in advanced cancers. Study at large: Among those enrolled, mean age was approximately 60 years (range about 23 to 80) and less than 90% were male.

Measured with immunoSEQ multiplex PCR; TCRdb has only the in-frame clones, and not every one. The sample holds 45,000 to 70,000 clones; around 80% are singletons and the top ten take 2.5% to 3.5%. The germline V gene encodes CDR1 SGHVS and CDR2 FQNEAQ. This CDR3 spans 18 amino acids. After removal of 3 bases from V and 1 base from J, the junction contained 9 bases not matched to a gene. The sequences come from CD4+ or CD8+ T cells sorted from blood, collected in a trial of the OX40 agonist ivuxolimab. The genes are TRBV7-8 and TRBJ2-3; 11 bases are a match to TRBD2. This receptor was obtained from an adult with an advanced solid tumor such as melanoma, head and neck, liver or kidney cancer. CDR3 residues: CASSLGLAGGIRTDTQYF. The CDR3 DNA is TGTGCCAGCAGCTTGGGGCTAGCGGGAGGTATACGCACAGATACGCAGTATTTT.